These T cell receptor beta chains were read from a single sample in a study of T-cell reconstitution after alpha-beta-depleted transplantation in children. TCRdb recomputed calls from the PCR reads with MiXCR, one row per CDR3 protein. The sample holds about 97,000 distinct CDR3 sequences, around 6.1% seen once. This sample comprised PBMCs, mostly from graft donor cells, obtained 60 days after TCRalphabeta/CD19-depleted stem cell transplant. These receptors came from a female patient aged 2 to 10 who had a stem cell transplant for Fanconi anemia, so the T cells may come from the graft donor. CDR3s include the opening cysteine and the closing phenylalanine or tryptophan. The order of the fields is D gene, clone size, V gene, J gene, CDR3 length, CDR3 DNA, CDR3 protein. D genes are given only for firm matches. Only part of the rows carry a size: once, few, many, or a class if the clone is expanded.

TRBD1,NA,TRBV19,TRBJ2-2,18,TGTGCCAGTAGAAGCCTCCGGGACAGGGGACTGTTTACCGGGGAGCTGTTTTTT,CASRSLRDRGLFTGELFF
TRBD1,many,TRBV29-1,TRBJ2-5,12,TGCAGCGTAACCGGGACAGGGGAGACCCAGTACTTC,CSVTGTGETQYF
TRBD2,NA,TRBV7-9,TRBJ2-1,16,TGTTCCAGCAATCCGATTGCGGGAGGGGCCTACAATGAGCAGTTCTTC,CSSNPIAGGAYNEQFF
TRBD2,many,TRBV20-1,TRBJ2-7,14,TGCAGTGCCGGGAGAACTAGCGGGGTGAAAGAGCAGTACTTC,CSAGRTSGVKEQYF
NA,many,TRBV5-1,TRBJ2-7,13,TGCGCCAGCAGCTGGGGAGTTTCCCTCGAGCAGTACTTC,CASSWGVSLEQYF
TRBD2,NA,TRBV2,TRBJ2-5,14,TGTGCCAGCACTAGCGGCAGACCCCAAGAGACCCAGTACTTC,CASTSGRPQETQYF
NA,many,TRBV28,TRBJ1-3,14,TGTGCCAGCAGTTCCCCAGGGCGGGAAAACACCATATATTTT,CASSSPGRENTIYF
NA,NA,TRBV30,TRBJ1-1,12,TGTGCCTGGAACCGGCTGAACACTGAAGCTTTCTTT,CAWNRLNTEAFF
NA,many,TRBV7-9,TRBJ1-4,15,TGTGCCAGCAGCGGGACTGACAGCGGAAATGAAAAACTGTTTTTT,CASSGTDSGNEKLFF
NA,NA,TRBV5-1,TRBJ2-1,16,TGCGCCAGCACCCAAATAGGTCCTTCCTTTTACAATGAGCAGTTCTTC,CASTQIGPSFYNEQFF
NA,many,TRBV12-3/TRBV12-4,TRBJ1-4,15,TGTGCCAGCAGTTTCGCTGACAGAGCTAATGAAAAACTGTTTTTT,CASSFADRANEKLFF
NA,few,TRBV18,TRBJ2-7,15,TGTGCCAGCTCACCGTCTCCGGTACGAACCTACGAGCAGTACTTC,CASSPSPVRTYEQYF
NA,many,TRBV29-1,TRBJ2-5,15,TGCAGCGTTGAACCCGGGACCGGGACACAAGAGACCCAGTACTTC,CSVEPGTGTQETQYF
NA,many,TRBV5-6,TRBJ1-2,16,TGTGCCAGCAGCCGGAGGTGGAACCCCAGGAACTATGGCTACACCTTC,CASSRRWNPRNYGYTF
NA,many,TRBV2,TRBJ2-1,13,TGTGCCAGCAGTGACTTGGGTATCGATGAGCAGTTCTTC,CASSDLGIDEQFF
NA,many,TRBV9,TRBJ2-1,15,TGTGCCAGCAGCGCGCGACAAATATCCTACAATGAGCAGTTCTTC,CASSARQISYNEQFF
TRBD1,NA,TRBV7-6,TRBJ2-7,13,TGTGCCAGCAGCTTCGACAGGGTCCGGGAGCAGTACTTC,CASSFDRVREQYF
TRBD2,many,TRBV20-1,TRBJ2-7,12,TGCAGTGTGGCTAGCGGGTCTTACGAGCAGTACTTC,CSVASGSYEQYF
TRBD1,many,TRBV10-3,TRBJ2-7,14,TGTGCCATCAGTGACCGGGACAGGGTCAACGAGCAGTACTTC,CAISDRDRVNEQYF
TRBD2,many,TRBV5-1,TRBJ2-7,15,TGCGCCAGCAGCCCCGGACTAGCGGGGCCCTACGAGCAGTACTTC,CASSPGLAGPYEQYF
TRBD2,many,TRBV28,TRBJ2-3,17,TGTGCCAGCAGTTTAATTAGCGGGAAAAGGGGCACAGATACGCAGTATTTT,CASSLISGKRGTDTQYF
NA,many,TRBV7-3,TRBJ2-2,15,TGTGCCAGCAGCCCCGAGCTGCCGGAAACCGGGGAGCTGTTTTTT,CASSPELPETGELFF
NA,many,TRBV3-1,TRBJ2-7,16,TGTGCCAGCAGCCAAGAAGAGACTAGTTTCGCCTACGAGCAGTACTTC,CASSQEETSFAYEQYF
NA,NA,TRBV25-1,TRBJ2-1,13,TGTGCCAGCAGTGAATCAGGGGGGACAGTGCAGTTCTTC,CASSESGGTVQFF
TRBD2,many,TRBV6-2/TRBV6-3,TRBJ2-7,13,TGTGCCAGCAGTTACAGGACTAGCTACGAGCAGTACTTC,CASSYRTSYEQYF
NA,many,TRBV20-1,TRBJ2-7,14,TGCAGTGCTAGACATCAAAGGGGTACCTACGAGCAGTACTTC,CSARHQRGTYEQYF
TRBD1,NA,TRBV20-1,TRBJ2-7,12,TGCAGACGGGGACAGGGGGCCTACGAGCAGTACTTC,CRRGQGAYEQYF
NA,many,TRBV21-1,TRBJ2-7,14,TGTGCCAGCAGCAAACGGAAAGACAGCTACGAGCAGTACTTC,CASSKRKDSYEQYF
NA,many,TRBV9,TRBJ2-1,13,TGTGCCAGCAGCGTGAGCAGATCCAATGAGCAGTTCTTC,CASSVSRSNEQFF
NA,many,TRBV28,TRBJ1-1,15,TGTGCCAGCAGTTTGAGACGGGGAACGAACACTGAAGCTTTCTTT,CASSLRRGTNTEAFF